This T cell receptor beta chain was obtained from a study of cytomegalovirus exposure and HLA in healthy donors. Comments on this clone: Its antigen remains unknown.

Deletions cut 5 bases from V and 3 bases from J, with 12 bases between. CDR1 MNHNS and CDR2 SASEGT come from the germline V gene. There are 14 residues in the CDR3. The PCR used 60 Vbeta and 13 Jbeta primers. Produced via immunoSEQ multiplex PCR; TCRdb's table is partial and in-frame only. The repertoire has roughly 100,000 clones, around 82% of them found once; the top ten carry roughly 3.5%. Findings and caveats of the study: Among the CMV-associated chains, three were confirmed in vitro as specific for CMV antigens.

The chain employs TRBV6-1 and TRBJ2-3; D remains unclear. Sequenced sample: PBMCs. The receptor comes from a man aged 25-45 years in good health and CMV-seropositive. The CDR3 is CASSLQEVTDTQYF. In DNA form, the CDR3 reads TGTGCCAGCAGTCTCCAGGAAGTAACAGATACGCAGTATTTT.